These 32 T cell receptor beta chains were all obtained from the same sample, sequenced in a study of cytotoxic CD8 clonotypes in ibrutinib-treated CLL. Clones were read by immunoSEQ multiplex PCR, and TCRdb kept only the in-frame ones, dropping some. The sample holds some 200,000 clones, over 55% seen once. Sequenced material: PBMCs, taken after 24 months of ibrutinib treatment. Receptors were obtained from a human donor with chronic lymphocytic leukemia.

This clone was observed a handful of times. The V gene is TRBV27, the J gene TRBJ1-1; no reliable D call. Between the trimmed V and J ends, which lost 6 bases and 1 base, there was a span of 9 bases. The germline V gene encodes CDR1 MNHEY and CDR2 SMNVEV (reference sequence). This CDR3 has 13 amino acids. CDR3 residues: CASSLTENTEAFF. As DNA, the CDR3 is TGTGCCAGCAGCTTAACAGAGAACACTGAAGCTTTCTTT.

CDR3 nucleotide sequence: TGCGCCAGCAGCGCGCCTCAACCGGAGTGGGATACGCAGTATTTT. Residues: CASSAPQPEWDTQYF. The chain links TRBV5-1 to TRBJ2-3, with unresolved D. The germline V and J ends were trimmed by 4 bases and 6 bases, with 18 bases remaining between them. CDR1 and CDR2 (germline): SGHRS, YFSETQ. This CDR3 spans 15 amino acids.

This clone was detected only a few times. The chain is built from TRBV7-8 and TRBJ1-2; 8 bases fit TRBD1. The CDR3 sequence is 14 residues long. CDR1 and CDR2 from the germline V gene are SGHVS and FQNEAQ. V lost 5 bases and J lost 2; bases outside the gene matches: 4. The CDR3 DNA follows: TGTGCCAGCAGCAGACAGGGGATGAACTATGGCTACACCTTC. This codes for CASSRQGMNYGYTF.

The V and J genes are TRBV7-9 and TRBJ2-3, with D perhaps TRBD1 or TRBD2 (5 bases each). V was pared by 6 bases and J by 6 bases, with 22 bases between. Germline V gene data show CDR1 as SEHNR and CDR2 as FQNEAQ (reference sequence). This CDR3 spans 16 amino acids. This CDR3 is CASSPPGTFLQDTQYF. The CDR3 DNA sequence: TGTGCCAGCAGTCCACCCGGGACCTTCCTCCAGGATACGCAGTATTTT. The whole variable domain, filled in from reference TRBV7-9 and TRBJ2-3, reads DTGVSQNPRHKITKRGQNVTFRCDPISEHNRLYWYRQTLGQGPEFLTYFQNEAQLEKSRLLSDRFSAERPKGSFSTLEIQRTEQGDSAMYLCASSPPGTFLQDTQYFGPGTRLTVL.

The gene calls are TRBV10-3 and TRBJ1-1, with D maybe TRBD1 (6 bases). Germline V gene lookup returns CDR1 ENHRY and CDR2 SYGVKD. The CDR3 loop spans 13 amino acids. The V end was cut by 8 bases, the J end by 3 bases, with 13 bases between. CDR3 sequence: CAISRDTYTEAFF. As DNA, the CDR3 is TGTGCCATCTCTCGGGACACTTACACTGAAGCTTTCTTT.

The gene calls are TRBV4-3 and TRBJ2-4, with D possibly being TRBD2 (6 bases). Germline CDR1 is LGHNA and CDR2 is YSLEER. The length of the CDR3 is 15 residues. The V end was cut by 3 bases, the J end by 9 bases, with 18 bases between. This chain's CDR3 is CASSQRSKDGGIQYF. The CDR3 DNA sequence: TGCGCCAGCAGCCAGCGTTCCAAGGACGGGGGCATTCAGTACTTC.

This clone was observed once. CDR3 in amino acids: CASTDAWLYNEQFF. The CDR3 coding sequence is TGCGCCAGCACCGATGCTTGGCTTTACAATGAGCAGTTCTTC. V is TRBV5-1 and J is TRBJ2-1, with no clear D. V dropped 6 bases and J dropped 4 bases, with 14 bases sitting between them. The CDR3 is made up of 14 amino acids. Germline values: CDR1 SGHRS, CDR2 YFSETQ.

This clone was counted once. This chain uses TRBV20-1 with TRBJ1-1; no clear D gene. Germline lookup yields CDR1 DFQATT and CDR2 SNEGSKA (reference sequence). CDR3 size: 11 residues. The V end lost 6 bases, the J end lost 5 bases, and 10 bases lay between the germline ends. CDR3: CSANLPTEAFF. In DNA, the CDR3 is TGCAGTGCCAACCTTCCGACTGAAGCTTTCTTT.

This rearrangement joins TRBV12-5 to TRBJ2-7; 10 bases are shared with TRBD2. V gave up 3 bases and J gave up 4 bases; unmatched junction bases: 9. Germline CDR1 LGHNT, CDR2 FRNRAP. The CDR3 spans 16 residues. Here the CDR3 reads CASGFPKREGGYEQYF. Here the CDR3 DNA reads TGTGCTAGTGGTTTCCCCAAGCGGGAGGGTGGGTACGAGCAGTACTTC.

The chain recombines TRBV27 with TRBJ2-1, with TRBD2 identical over 13 bases. The germline V gene encodes CDR1 MNHEY and CDR2 SMNVEV (reference sequence). The CDR3 extends over 18 amino acids. J lost 3 bases, V lost 6 bases, and 11 bases had no gene match. The CDR3 DNA reads TGTGCCAGCAGAACCGGGACTAGCGGGACGGCGGGCTACAATGAGCAGTTCTTC. Translating it yields CASRTGTSGTAGYNEQFF.

This clone occurred a few times. The chain couples TRBV11-2 to TRBJ1-5; D is possibly TRBD1 (6 bases). V was clipped by 5 bases and J by 5 bases, with 13 bases between them. CDR3 length equals 14 residues. Germline V lookup: CDR1 SGHAT, CDR2 FQNNGV. CDR3 protein: CASSLAGTHQPQHF. The DNA for the CDR3 is TGTGCCAGCAGCCTCGCGGGGACACATCAGCCCCAGCATTTT.

This clone was recorded a few times. The V call is TRBV7-9, the J call TRBJ2-7; tentative D call: TRBD2 (5 bases). The germline gives CDR1 SEHNR, CDR2 FQNEAQ (reference sequence). V lost 3 bases to trimming and J lost 3 bases, with 9 bases between them. This CDR3 contains 13 residues. The CDR3 DNA reads TGTGCCAGCAGCTTCCCTAGCAGCTACGAGCAGTACTTC. Its protein product is CASSFPSSYEQYF.

This sequence joins TRBV7-8 and TRBJ2-3; no clear D gene. The CDR3 contains 12 residues. With 5 bases removed from V and 4 bases from J, the gap between germline ends came to 7 bases. Germline V gives CDR1 SGHVS, CDR2 FQNEAQ. This chain's CDR3 is CASSPPSDTQYF. CDR3 coding DNA: TGTGCCAGCAGCCCCCCTTCAGATACGCAGTATTTT. Full variable domain (missing parts from reference TRBV7-8 and TRBJ2-3): GAGVSQSPRYKVAKRGQDVALRCDPISGHVSLFWYQQALGQGPEFLTYFQNEAQLDKSGLPSDRFFAERPEGSVSTLKIQRTQQEDSAVYLCASSPPSDTQYFGPGTRLTVL.

V usage is TRBV5-4 and J usage is TRBJ2-5, with D unresolved. CDR1 SGHNT and CDR2 YYREEE come from the germline V gene (reference sequence). CDR3 length: 14 residues. Trimming shortened V by 0 bases and J by 1 base, and 7 bases separated the two germline ends. CDR3 DNA: TGTGCCAGCAGCTTGGGTCAGGTCCAAGAGACCCAGTACTTC. Translation: CASSLGQVQETQYF.

A single count supports this clone. The genes are TRBV4-2 and TRBJ2-4; 10 bases match TRBD1. The V segment lost 4 bases and the J segment 5 bases; nucleotides outside the gene matches: 5. The CDR3 loop spans 15 amino acids. Germline CDR1 is LGHNA and CDR2 is YNFKEQ. The CDR3: CASSPRGQGENIQYF. The CDR3 DNA is TGTGCCAGCAGCCCTCGAGGACAGGGGGAAAACATTCAGTACTTC.

J is TRBJ2-4 and V is TRBV5-5; no reliable D call. CDR1 SGHKS and CDR2 YYEKEE come from the germline V gene (reference sequence). The CDR3 has 13 amino acids. V gave up 2 bases and J gave up 8 bases, with 11 bases separating them. Here the CDR3 DNA reads TGTGCCAGCAGCTTAGCGCCCCGGGACATTCAGTACTTC. Amino acid sequence: CASSLAPRDIQYF.

The chain carries TRBV25-1 and TRBJ2-3; TRBD2 aligns across 13 bases. The V and J ends lost 5 bases and 5 bases, in that order; junction bases with no gene match: 7. The CDR3 totals 16 residues. Germline V gene data show CDR1 as MGHDK and CDR2 as SYGVNS. CDR3 DNA: TGTGCCAGCAGTAGGACTAGCGGGAGCTCAGTAGATACGCAGTATTTT. Translated, it gives CASSRTSGSSVDTQYF.

J is TRBJ2-2 and V is TRBV19; D perhaps matches TRBD2 (6 bases). CDR1 is LNHDA, CDR2 SQIVND, per germline (reference sequence). The CDR3 has 17 amino acids. V was clipped by 6 bases and J by 7 bases, with 24 bases between them. The CDR3 sequence is CASSPKTTRLEVGELFF. The CDR3 region has the DNA TGTGCCAGTAGCCCAAAGACCACGAGACTAGAGGTCGGGGAGCTGTTTTTT.

The chain links TRBV10-3 to TRBJ2-5; D remains ambiguous. V was cut by 2 bases and J by 7 bases, with 11 bases left in between. The germline gives CDR1 ENHRY, CDR2 SYGVKD. CDR3 length: 13 amino acids. The CDR3 loop is CAISEAMEGTQYF. In nucleotides, the CDR3 is TGTGCCATCAGTGAGGCCATGGAAGGGACCCAGTACTTC.

This clone was detected a few times. V is TRBV29-1 and J is TRBJ1-2, with TRBD1 matching 9 bases. This CDR3 has 11 amino acids. Germline loops: CDR1 SQVTM, CDR2 ANQGSEA. With V trimmed by 7 bases and J by 8 bases, 5 bases remained unmatched. The CDR3 DNA follows: TGCAGCGACCGGACAGGGGACGGCTACACCTTC. Its translation is CSDRTGDGYTF.

The genes are TRBV11-2 and TRBJ2-1, with TRBD2 matching 7 bases. V gave up 3 bases and J gave up 0 bases; unmatched junction bases: 8. Looked up from germline, CDR1 is SGHAT and CDR2 is FQNNGV. The CDR3 extends over 17 amino acids. The CDR3 DNA reads TGTGCCAGCAGCTTTTCGTGGGAGGGATTCTCCTACAATGAGCAGTTCTTC. Translated: CASSFSWEGFSYNEQFF.

This clone was detected only a few times. This sequence joins TRBV15 and TRBJ2-7; D gene ambiguous. Germline CDR1 and CDR2: LNHNV and YYDKDF (reference sequence). The CDR3 runs 14 residues. With 5 bases removed from V and 1 base from J, the gap between germline ends came to 12 bases. The CDR3 loop reads CATSLWGTSYEQYF. The CDR3 DNA reads as TGTGCCACCAGCCTATGGGGAACTTCCTACGAGCAGTACTTC.

The CDR3 loop reads CASSMSGRAGELFF. The CDR3 nucleotides read TGTGCCAGCAGCATGAGCGGGAGGGCCGGGGAGCTGTTTTTT. The chain carries TRBV7-2 and TRBJ2-2; 10 bases agree with TRBD2. This CDR3 region has 14 residues. After removal of 5 bases from V and 6 bases from J, the junction contained 3 bases not matched to a gene. CDR1 is SGHTA and CDR2 is FQGNSA in the germline V gene.

The J gene is TRBJ1-1, the V gene TRBV5-6; 8 bases fit TRBD1. With V trimmed by 0 bases and J by 0 bases, 4 bases remained unmatched. Germline V gene lookup returns CDR1 SGHDT and CDR2 YYEEEE. The CDR3 sequence is 16 residues long. The CDR3 DNA reads as TGTGCCAGCAGCTTGGGACAGGGGAGTGTGAACACTGAAGCTTTCTTT. It translates to CASSLGQGSVNTEAFF.

The chain carries TRBV6-5 and TRBJ1-4; D may be TRBD1 (6 bases). Germline V gene data show CDR1 as MNHEY and CDR2 as SVGAGI. Trimming cost V 3 bases and J 7 bases, with 15 bases left between them. The CDR3 extends over 15 amino acids. CDR3 sequence (DNA): TGTGCCAGCAGTTATTCTCAGGGGTTGGCTGAAAAACTGTTTTTT. It specifies CASSYSQGLAEKLFF.

The genes are TRBV10-3 and TRBJ1-1; D is uncertain. Germline V gene lookup returns CDR1 ENHRY and CDR2 SYGVKD. V was pared by 6 bases and J by 6 bases, with 20 bases between. The CDR3 is 15 amino acids. CDR3 nucleotides: TGTGCCATCAGACCCCCAAGCGGGATGGCGGCTGAAGCTTTCTTT. Residues: CAIRPPSGMAAEAFF.

V is TRBV7-9 and J is TRBJ1-1, with D possibly being TRBD1 (5 bases). The CDR3 spans 14 residues. With 2 bases removed from V and 5 bases from J, the gap between germline ends came to 12 bases. The V gene's germline CDR1 is SEHNR and CDR2 FQNEAQ (reference sequence). The CDR3 sequence: CASSLYTRATEAFF. The CDR3 region has the DNA TGTGCCAGCAGCTTATATACCAGGGCAACTGAAGCTTTCTTT.

This rearrangement joins TRBV28 to TRBJ2-2; D may be TRBD2 (5 bases). Trimming shortened V by 4 bases and J by 9 bases, and 15 bases separated the two germline ends. Germline CDR1 MDHEN, CDR2 SYDVKM. CDR3 length: 14 amino acids. The CDR3 DNA sequence: TGTGCCAGCAGTTCACCGACTACGGTGAGGGAGCTGTTTTTT. Amino acid sequence: CASSSPTTVRELFF. The complete variable domain, with remaining parts taken from reference TRBV28 and TRBJ2-2, reads DVKVTQSSRYLVKRTGEKVFLECVQDMDHENMFWYRQDPGLGLRLIYFSYDVKMKEKGDIPEGYSVSREKKERFSLILESASTNQTSMYLCASSSPTTVRELFFGEGSRLTVL.

The J gene is TRBJ1-1, the V gene TRBV7-6; D gene unclear. Germline V gene sequence: CDR1 SGHVS, CDR2 FNYEAQ. This CDR3 is 12 amino acids long. Trimming left V 5 bases short and J 4 bases short, with 8 bases between. The CDR3 loop is CASSVSPTEAFF. The DNA for the CDR3 is TGTGCCAGCAGCGTTAGTCCCACTGAAGCTTTCTTT.

The CDR3, as DNA: TGCAGCGTCAGGACAGACCTAGGTACCCAGTACTTC. As protein: CSVRTDLGTQYF. This chain connects TRBV29-1 to TRBJ2-5; D is perhaps TRBD1 (6 bases). V dropped 6 bases and J dropped 8 bases, with 16 bases sitting between them. CDR3 length equals 12 residues. The germline V gene encodes CDR1 SQVTM and CDR2 ANQGSEA.

The V call is TRBV4-2, the J call TRBJ1-1; a weak D match, TRBD1 (6 bases). With 1 base removed from V and 4 bases from J, the gap between germline ends came to 19 bases. This CDR3 spans 17 amino acids. CDR1 LGHNA and CDR2 YNFKEQ come from the germline V gene. Here the CDR3 DNA reads TGTGCCAGCAGCCAAGGTGGGCTCACAGGGTGGGGCACTGAAGCTTTCTTT. This sequence encodes CASSQGGLTGWGTEAFF.

This chain joins TRBV5-4 and TRBJ1-2; D unclear. The CDR3 sequence is 14 residues long. Germline V gene data show CDR1 as SGHNT and CDR2 as YYREEE (reference sequence). V lost 4 bases and J lost 1, with 11 bases in between. The CDR3 reads CASSQAPSNYGYTF. DNA of the CDR3: TGTGCCAGCAGCCAAGCTCCCAGTAACTATGGCTACACCTTC.